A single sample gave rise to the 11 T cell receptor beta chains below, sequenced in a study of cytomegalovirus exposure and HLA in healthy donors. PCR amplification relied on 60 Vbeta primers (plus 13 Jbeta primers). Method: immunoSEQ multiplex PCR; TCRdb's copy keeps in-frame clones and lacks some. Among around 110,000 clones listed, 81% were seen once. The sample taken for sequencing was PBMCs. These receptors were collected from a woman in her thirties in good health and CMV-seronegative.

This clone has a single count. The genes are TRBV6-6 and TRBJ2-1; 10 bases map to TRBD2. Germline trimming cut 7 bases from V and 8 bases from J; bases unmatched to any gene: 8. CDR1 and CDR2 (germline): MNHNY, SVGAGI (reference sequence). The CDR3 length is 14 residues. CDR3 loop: CASTRLAGDHEQFF. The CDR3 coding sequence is TGTGCCAGCACCAGGCTAGCGGGAGATCATGAGCAGTTCTTC.

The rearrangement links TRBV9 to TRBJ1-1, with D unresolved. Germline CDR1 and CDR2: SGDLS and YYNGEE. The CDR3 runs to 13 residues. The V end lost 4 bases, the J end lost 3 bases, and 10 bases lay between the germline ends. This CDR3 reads CASSLRLDTEAFF. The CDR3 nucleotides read TGTGCCAGCAGCCTCAGGTTGGACACTGAAGCTTTCTTT.

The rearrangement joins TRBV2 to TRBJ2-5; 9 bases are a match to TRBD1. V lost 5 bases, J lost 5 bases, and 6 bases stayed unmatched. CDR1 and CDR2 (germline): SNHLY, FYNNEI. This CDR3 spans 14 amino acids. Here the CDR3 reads CASSSGQGRETQYF. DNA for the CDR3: TGTGCCAGCAGTTCTGGACAGGGGCGGGAGACCCAGTACTTC.

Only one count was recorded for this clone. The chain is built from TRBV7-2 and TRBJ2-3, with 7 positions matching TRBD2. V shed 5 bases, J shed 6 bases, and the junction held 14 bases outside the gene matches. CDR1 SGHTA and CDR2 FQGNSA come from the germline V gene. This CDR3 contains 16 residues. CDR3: CASSPPGGSGLDTQYF. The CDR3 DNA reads TGTGCCAGCAGCCCACCTGGCGGGAGCGGTTTGGATACGCAGTATTTT. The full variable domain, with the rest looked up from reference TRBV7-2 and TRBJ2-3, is GAGVSQSPSNKVTEKGKDVELRCDPISGHTALYWYRQSLGQGLEFLIYFQGNSAPDKSGLPSDRFSAERTGGSVSTLTIQRTQQEDSAVYLCASSPPGGSGLDTQYFGPGTRLTVL.

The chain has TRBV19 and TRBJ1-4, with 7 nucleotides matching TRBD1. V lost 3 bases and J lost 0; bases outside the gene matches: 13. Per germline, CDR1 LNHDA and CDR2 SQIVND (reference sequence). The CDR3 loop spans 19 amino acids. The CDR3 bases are TGTGCCAGTAGTATCATTGCCCGGGGCAGGGGGGCAACTAATGAAAAACTGTTTTTT. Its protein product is CASSIIARGRGATNEKLFF.

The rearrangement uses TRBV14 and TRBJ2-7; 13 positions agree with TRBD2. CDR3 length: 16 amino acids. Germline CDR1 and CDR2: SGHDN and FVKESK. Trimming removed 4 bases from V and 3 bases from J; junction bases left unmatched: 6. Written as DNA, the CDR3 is TGTGCCAGCAGCCCCGATAGGACTAGCGGGAGCTACGAGCAGTACTTC. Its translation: CASSPDRTSGSYEQYF. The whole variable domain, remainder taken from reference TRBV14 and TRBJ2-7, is EAGVTQFPSHSVIEKGQTVTLRCDPISGHDNLYWYRRVMGKEIKFLLHFVKESKQDESGMPNNRFLAERTGGTYSTLKVQPAELEDSGVYFCASSPDRTSGSYEQYFGPGTRLTVT.

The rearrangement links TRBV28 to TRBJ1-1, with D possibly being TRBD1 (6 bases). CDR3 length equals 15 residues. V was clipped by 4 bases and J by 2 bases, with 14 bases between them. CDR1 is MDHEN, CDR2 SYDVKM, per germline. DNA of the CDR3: TGTGCCAGCAGTTCCCCACTGGGGGCAAACACTGAAGCTTTCTTT. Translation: CASSSPLGANTEAFF.

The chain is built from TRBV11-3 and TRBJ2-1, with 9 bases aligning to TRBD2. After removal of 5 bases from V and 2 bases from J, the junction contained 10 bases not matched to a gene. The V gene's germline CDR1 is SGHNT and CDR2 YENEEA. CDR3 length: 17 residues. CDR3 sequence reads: CASSIIGGGGTYNEQFF. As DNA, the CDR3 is TGTGCCAGCAGCATCATCGGCGGGGGGGGGACCTACAATGAGCAGTTCTTC.

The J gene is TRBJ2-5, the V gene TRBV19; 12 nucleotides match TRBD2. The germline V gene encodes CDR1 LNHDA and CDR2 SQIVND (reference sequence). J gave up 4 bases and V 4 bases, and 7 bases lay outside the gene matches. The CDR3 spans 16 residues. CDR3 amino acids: CASSKLAGGVTETQYF. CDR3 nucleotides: TGTGCCAGTAGTAAACTAGCGGGAGGAGTGACAGAGACCCAGTACTTC.

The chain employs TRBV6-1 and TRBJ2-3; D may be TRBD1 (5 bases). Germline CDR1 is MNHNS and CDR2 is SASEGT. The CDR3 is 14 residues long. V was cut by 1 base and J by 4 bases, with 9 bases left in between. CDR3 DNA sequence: TGTGCCAGCAGTGAAGTCAGGGCTCCAGATACGCAGTATTTT. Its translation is CASSEVRAPDTQYF.

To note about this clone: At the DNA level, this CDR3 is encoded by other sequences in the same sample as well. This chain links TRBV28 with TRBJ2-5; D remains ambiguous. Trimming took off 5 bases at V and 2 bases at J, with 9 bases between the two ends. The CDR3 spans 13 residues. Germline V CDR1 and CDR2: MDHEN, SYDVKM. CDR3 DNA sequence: TGTGCCAGCAGTCCGCTGGCTCAAGAGACCCAGTACTTC. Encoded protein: CASSPLAQETQYF.